These 14 T cell receptor beta chains share one sample of origin, sequenced in a study of shared clonotypes between healthy human individuals. Sequenced by immunoSEQ multiplex PCR; TCRdb stores in-frame clones only, minus some. The sample yields approximately 2.5 million clones, 90% to 95% seen once. Specimen: naive CD4+ T cells from PBMCs. Subset: CD45RA+ positively selected. These receptor sequences come from a man aged 18 to 30 in good health. Some clones in this sample may be carry-over from other donors' samples.

The V gene is TRBV4-1, the J gene TRBJ2-2; 10 nucleotides match TRBD2. The V segment lost 0 bases and the J segment 7 bases; nucleotides outside the gene matches: 8. Germline V gene data show CDR1 as MGHRA and CDR2 as YSYEKL. The CDR3 is made up of 17 amino acids. CDR3 residues: CASSQEGLAGVNGELFF. Written as DNA, the CDR3 is TGCGCCAGCAGCCAAGAAGGCCTAGCGGGAGTAAACGGGGAGCTGTTTTTT.

The chain is built from TRBV18 and TRBJ2-3, with D possibly TRBD2 on 6 matching bases. Trimming took off 0 bases at V and 4 bases at J, with 14 bases between the two ends. This CDR3 region has 16 residues. Germline lookup yields CDR1 KGHSH and CDR2 LQKENI. In DNA, the CDR3 is TGTGCCAGCTCACCACCGGGATCCGGGGGAGCAGATACGCAGTATTTT. Encoded protein: CASSPPGSGGADTQYF. Combining the CDR3 with reference TRBV18 and TRBJ2-3 gives the whole variable domain NAGVMQNPRHLVRRRGQEARLRCSPMKGHSHVYWYRQLPEEGLKFMVYLQKENIIDESGMPKERFSAEFPKEGPSILRIQQVVRGDSAAYFCASSPPGSGGADTQYFGPGTRLTVL.

This clone was counted a single time. The chain employs TRBV5-6 and TRBJ2-7; TRBD1 aligns across 7 bases. Per the germline V gene, CDR1 is SGHDT and CDR2 is YYEEEE. CDR3 size: 14 residues. The V gene end was trimmed by 5 bases and the J gene end by 1 base; junction bases not matched to a gene: 6. The CDR3 coding sequence is TGTGCCAGCAGGATGGCAGGGGGTTCCTACGAGCAGTACTTC. Encoded protein: CASRMAGGSYEQYF.

The chain links TRBV7-6 to TRBJ2-3; D is unclear. V was trimmed by 1 base and J by 0 bases, leaving 11 bases between them. The germline gives CDR1 SGHVS, CDR2 FNYEAQ. This CDR3 region has 16 residues. The CDR3 nucleotides read TGTGCCAGCAGCTTAGAATACCAGCAAAGCACAGATACGCAGTATTTT. Translated: CASSLEYQQSTDTQYF.

The chain employs TRBV10-3 and TRBJ2-1; 9 nucleotides align to TRBD2. The V gene's germline CDR1 is ENHRY and CDR2 SYGVKD. Trimming at V came to 0 bases and at J to 10 bases, leaving 19 bases not matched to a gene. The length of the CDR3 is 19 residues. The CDR3 spells CAISESMLLAGGLVGEQFF. The CDR3 nucleotides read TGTGCCATCAGTGAGTCGATGCTACTAGCGGGTGGGCTTGTTGGAGAGCAGTTCTTC.

The V gene is TRBV21-1, the J gene TRBJ1-5. TRBV21-1 is reported as a pseudogene. The CDR3 loop spans 14 amino acids. The CDR3 reads CASSNGGGSQPQHF. In nucleotides, the CDR3 is TGTGCCAGCAGCAACGGGGGGGGAAGTCAGCCCCAGCATTTT.

V and J are TRBV30 and TRBJ1-5; D not resolved. CDR1 is GTSNPN, CDR2 SVGIG, per germline (reference sequence). Trimming shortened V by 7 bases and J by 1 base, and 11 bases separated the two germline ends. This CDR3 contains 13 residues. In DNA form, the CDR3 reads TGTGCCTTTTCAACACAGAGCAATCAGCCCCAGCATTTT. Translation gives CAFSTQSNQPQHF.

Written as DNA, the CDR3 is TGTGCCAGCAGCTTAACACCACCGAACACTGAAGCTTTCTTT. Protein sequence: CASSLTPPNTEAFF. The chain recombines TRBV5-4 with TRBJ1-1; D is undetermined. This CDR3 is built from 14 residues. CDR1 SGHNT and CDR2 YYREEE come from the germline V gene (reference sequence). The V end was cut by 2 bases, the J end by 1 base, with 9 bases between. Full variable domain (missing parts from reference TRBV5-4 and TRBJ1-1): ETGVTQSPTHLIKTRGQQVTLRCSSQSGHNTVSWYQQALGQGPQFIFQYYREEENGRGNFPPRFSGLQFPNYSSELNVNALELDDSALYLCASSLTPPNTEAFFGQGTRLTVV.

J is TRBJ2-7 and V is TRBV4-2, with a possible D match to TRBD1 (6 bases). The CDR3 length is 17 residues. Per the germline V gene, CDR1 is LGHNA and CDR2 is YNFKEQ. Trimming removed 0 bases at V and 0 bases at J, with 15 bases between. CDR3 DNA sequence: TGTGCCAGCAGCCAAGATCTTAGGGGGACCCACTCCTACGAGCAGTACTTC. This codes for CASSQDLRGTHSYEQYF.

The rearrangement links TRBV10-3 to TRBJ1-4, with D tentatively TRBD1 (5 bases). Trimming took off 2 bases at V and 6 bases at J, with 13 bases between the two ends. The CDR3 extends over 15 amino acids. The germline V gene has CDR1 ENHRY and CDR2 SYGVKD. CDR3 region: CAISEAGARDEKLFF. The DNA for the CDR3 is TGTGCCATCAGTGAGGCCGGGGCCAGGGATGAAAAACTGTTTTTT.

This clone was seen a handful of times. The V and J genes are TRBV29-1 and TRBJ1-5, with D maybe TRBD1 (6 bases). This CDR3 spans 13 amino acids. V lost 8 bases and J 2 bases, leaving 13 bases between the germline ends. Looked up from germline, CDR1 is SQVTM and CDR2 is ANQGSEA. The CDR3 DNA is TGCAGCACTCGACAGGACGGCAATCAGCCCCAGCATTTT. Translating gives CSTRQDGNQPQHF.

The V and J genes are TRBV7-6 and TRBJ2-1; 7 bases fit TRBD2. Germline-derived CDR1 and CDR2 are SGHVS and FNYEAQ. V lost 0 bases, J lost 9 bases, and 8 bases stayed unmatched. This CDR3 is built from 15 residues. CDR3 in DNA: TGTGCCAGCAGCTTAGCGGTGCGGGAGCCGGGTGAGCAGTTCTTC. Protein: CASSLAVREPGEQFF. The full variable domain, with the rest looked up from reference TRBV7-6 and TRBJ2-1, is GAGVSQSPRYKVTKRGQDVALRCDPISGHVSLYWYRQALGQGPEFLTYFNYEAQQDKSGLPNDRFSAERPEGSISTLTIQRTEQRDSAMYRCASSLAVREPGEQFFGPGTRLTVL.

Note on this clone: This sample also contains other DNA sequences that code for the same CDR3. The V call is TRBV6-4, the J call TRBJ2-5; 11 bases align to TRBD2. This CDR3 contains 13 residues. V was clipped by 5 bases and J by 5 bases; unmatched bases: 1. The germline V gene has CDR1 MRHNA and CDR2 SNTAGT. This CDR3 reads CASSRLAGETQYF. For the CDR3, the DNA is TGTGCCAGCAGTCGACTAGCGGGGGAGACCCAGTACTTC.

The V call is TRBV9, the J call TRBJ1-1; D may be TRBD1 (6 bases). CDR1 SGDLS and CDR2 YYNGEE come from the germline V gene. This CDR3 is 17 amino acids long. Trimming shortened V by 3 bases and J by 0 bases, and 18 bases separated the two germline ends. The DNA of the CDR3 is TGTGCCAGCAGCGCGGACAGAGAAGGGAGAATGAACACTGAAGCTTTCTTT. This sequence encodes CASSADREGRMNTEAFF. Looking up the rest from reference TRBV9 and TRBJ1-1 gives the full variable domain: DSGVTQTPKHLITATGQRVTLRCSPRSGDLSVYWYQQSLDQGLQFLIQYYNGEERAKGNILERFSAQQFPDLHSELNLSSLELGDSALYFCASSADREGRMNTEAFFGQGTRLTVV.